This T cell receptor beta chain was obtained from a study of metastatic and nonmetastatic thyroid tumors. About the research overall: Malignant thyroid and benign thyroid patients provided blood and tumor or nodule tissue whose repertoires were compared. Study-wide results and caveats: Across blood and tumor, TCR beta diversity in malignant thyroid tumors was reportedly significantly higher than in benign nodules.

The CDR3 spans 11 residues. Patients underwent thyroid surgery, and none had received any treatment before it. This clone has a handful of counts. Its antigen is unknown. Relative to the germline gene, one junction end is altered; a read error may explain this. Original analysis: Built for papillary thyroid cancer, a distant-metastasis classifier drew on CDR3 differences across clinicopathological groups. From the PCR reads, TCRdb re-called clones with MiXCR. The V and J calls here are based on TCRdb, not the publication. Of 15,000 or so clones listed, around 23% were seen once; the top ten hold less than 8.5%.

Sequencing was performed on tumor tissue. The chain has TRBV12-3 or TRBV12-4 and TRBJ1-2, with D hard to call. This TCR derives from a female donor with papillary thyroid cancer or a benign thyroid nodule (not recorded which). Some clones in this sample may be carry-over from other donors' samples. The CDR3 DNA sequence: TGTGCCAGCAGTTCCTTCTATGGCTACAAATTC. This encodes CASSSFYGYKF.